Following are 2 T cell receptor beta chains from one sample sequenced in a study of T cell repertoires in cytomegalovirus infection. One entry per CDR3 protein results from TCRdb running MiXCR on the reads. The sample includes roughly 500,000 distinct CDR3 sequences, about 33% of them seen just once. No antigens are known for them. The specimen comprised cultured PBMCs, sampled from culture after CMV antigen stimulation. These receptors were obtained from a human donor in good health (CMV status not recorded). Some clones in this sample may be carry-over from other donors' samples.

This clonotype was detected only a few times. The rearrangement joins TRBV5-1 to TRBJ2-1; the match to TRBD1 covers 8 bases. With V trimmed by 2 bases and J by 7 bases, 2 bases remained unmatched. The CDR3 is 13 residues long. Germline V gene sequence: CDR1 SGHRS, CDR2 YFSETQ. The CDR3 spells CASSFQGANEQFF. CDR3 in DNA: TGCGCCAGCAGCTTCCAGGGGGCAAATGAGCAGTTCTTC. Variable domain in full (rest from reference TRBV5-1 and TRBJ2-1): KAGVTQTPRYLIKTRGQQVTLSCSPISGHRSVSWYQQTPGQGLQFLFEYFSETQRNKGNFPGRFSGRQFSNSRSEMNVSTLELGDSALYLCASSFQGANEQFFGPGTRLTVL.

The chain employs TRBV11-3 and TRBJ2-1; tentatively, D is TRBD1 (6 bases). Trimming shortened V by 0 bases and J by 0 bases, and 12 bases separated the two germline ends. The germline V gene encodes CDR1 SGHNT and CDR2 YENEEA. This CDR3 is built from 17 residues. The CDR3 reads CASSLDLGGISYNEQFF. The CDR3 DNA reads as TGTGCCAGCAGCTTAGATCTTGGGGGCATCTCCTACAATGAGCAGTTCTTC.